This T cell receptor beta chain was observed in a study of blood T cells in healthy people across ages. Germline values: CDR1 SNHLY, CDR2 FYNNEI. The CDR3 covers 15 residues. V lost 2 bases, J lost 3 bases, and 14 bases lay in between. A second about 6 to 11 cycle PCR used barcoded and J-beta primers. Using its own MiXCR run on the 5' RACE reads, TCRdb lists one record per CDR3 protein. The repertoire holds approximately 960,000 distinct CDR3 sequences, with roughly 28% as singletons. This clonotype has only a few counts. The data were also submitted as part of a second study, on T cells of mothers and their children. That study reports: None of the identified T cell clones proved to be persistent microchimeric clones.

This chain uses TRBV2 with TRBJ2-7; D may match TRBD1 or TRBD2 (5 bases each). Sequencing was carried out using blood. This clonotype originated in a woman aged 40 to 55 in good health. Here the CDR3 reads CASSEPGRTLYEQYF. Here the CDR3 DNA reads TGTGCCAGCAGTGAACCGGGACGTACCCTCTACGAGCAGTACTTC. Supplemented by reference TRBV2 and TRBJ2-7, the full variable domain reads EPEVTQTPSHQVTQMGQEVILRCVPISNHLYFYWYRQILGQKVEFLVSFYNNEISEKSEIFDDQFSVERPDGSNFTLKIRSTKLEDSAMYFCASSEPGRTLYEQYFGPGTRLTVT.